The 4 T cell receptor beta chains below come from one sample, sequenced in a study of control samples from healthy donors and cancer patients. Method: immunoSEQ multiplex PCR; TCRdb's copy keeps in-frame clones and lacks some. Among some 95,000 clones listed, about nine tenths were seen once. The specimen was blood. The receptors here all came from a human donor in good health. The donor label of this sample is uncertain.

The chain couples TRBV5-4 to TRBJ1-2, with 7 nucleotides matching TRBD1. Germline trimming cut 5 bases from V and 2 bases from J; bases unmatched to any gene: 6. The CDR3 length is 14 residues. CDR1 is SGHNT and CDR2 is YYREEE in the germline V gene (reference sequence). The CDR3 DNA reads as TGTGCCAGCAGTCAACAGGGGCCCAACTATGGCTACACCTTC. This codes for CASSQQGPNYGYTF. Full variable domain (remainder filled in from reference TRBV5-4 and TRBJ1-2): ETGVTQSPTHLIKTRGQQVTLRCSSQSGHNTVSWYQQALGQGPQFIFQYYREEENGRGNFPPRFSGLQFPNYSSELNVNALELDDSALYLCASSQQGPNYGYTFGSGTRLTVV.

Here the CDR3 DNA reads TGTGCCAGTATTTCGGTGGCTGAAGCTTTCTTT. It yields the protein CASISVAEAFF. This rearrangement joins TRBV19 to TRBJ1-1; D is ambiguous. The CDR3 consists of 11 residues. Germline V gives CDR1 LNHDA, CDR2 SQIVND (reference sequence). V lost 7 bases to trimming and J lost 6 bases, with 9 bases between them.

The gene calls are TRBV28 and TRBJ1-2, with D unresolved. From germline, CDR1 is MDHEN and CDR2 SYDVKM. The CDR3 runs to 12 residues. V lost 5 bases and J lost 2, with 6 bases in between. In nucleotides, the CDR3 is TGTGCCAGCAGTCAGCTGAACTATGGCTACACCTTC. Amino acids: CASSQLNYGYTF.

V usage is TRBV19 and J usage is TRBJ2-3, with TRBD1 identical over 8 bases. The CDR3 spans 14 residues. Trimming cost V 10 bases and J 6 bases; bases outside gene matches: 12. Looked up from germline, CDR1 is LNHDA and CDR2 is SQIVND (reference sequence). The CDR3 DNA follows: TGTGCCAACTCAACCCAGGGGGCAACGGATACGCAGTATTTT. Amino acid sequence: CANSTQGATDTQYF.